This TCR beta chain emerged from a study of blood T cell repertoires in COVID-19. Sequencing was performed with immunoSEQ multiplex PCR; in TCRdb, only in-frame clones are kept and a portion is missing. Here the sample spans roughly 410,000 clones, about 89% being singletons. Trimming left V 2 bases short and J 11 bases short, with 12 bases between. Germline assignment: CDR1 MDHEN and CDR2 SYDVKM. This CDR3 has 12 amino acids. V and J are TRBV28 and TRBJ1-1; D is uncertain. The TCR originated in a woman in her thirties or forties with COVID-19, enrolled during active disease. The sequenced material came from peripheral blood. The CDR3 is CASSLPLLGAFF. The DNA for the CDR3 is TGTGCCAGCAGTTTACCGCTCCTGGGCGCTTTCTTT. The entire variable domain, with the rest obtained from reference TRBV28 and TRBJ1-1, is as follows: DVKVTQSSRYLVKRTGEKVFLECVQDMDHENMFWYRQDPGLGLRLIYFSYDVKMKEKGDIPEGYSVSREKKERFSLILESASTNQTSMYLCASSLPLLGAFFGQGTRLTVV.